Each of the 12 T cell receptor beta chains below was sequenced from the same sample in a study of blood T cell repertoires in COVID-19. Data came from immunoSEQ multiplex PCR; TCRdb stores just in-frame clones and leaves some out. The table has some 230,000 clones, more than 75% seen once; the top ten hold around 0.97%. The sequenced sample was peripheral blood. All receptors derive from a man aged 35-49 years with acute or convalescent COVID-19.

The chain joins TRBV9 to TRBJ1-2; TRBD1 matches 7 bases. V lost 3 bases to trimming and J lost 7 bases; unmatched junction nucleotides: 3. Germline CDR1 and CDR2: SGDLS and YYNGEE. This CDR3 spans 12 amino acids. CDR3 sequence (DNA): TGTGCCAGCAGCGCCGCAGGGGGTGGCTACACCTTC. Translation: CASSAAGGGYTF.

The chain joins TRBV9 to TRBJ2-7; 9 nucleotides align to TRBD1. CDR1 is SGDLS, CDR2 YYNGEE, per germline. V trimming: 3 bases; J trimming: 1 base; junction bases outside the gene matches: 8. The CDR3 is 16 amino acids. Here the CDR3 DNA reads TGTGCCAGCAGCGATTCTCCGGGACAGGGATCCTACGAGCAGTACTTC. It encodes CASSDSPGQGSYEQYF. Filled out from reference TRBV9 and TRBJ2-7, the complete variable domain reads DSGVTQTPKHLITATGQRVTLRCSPRSGDLSVYWYQQSLDQGLQFLIQYYNGEERAKGNILERFSAQQFPDLHSELNLSSLELGDSALYFCASSDSPGQGSYEQYFGPGTRLTVT.

The genes are TRBV10-3 and TRBJ1-5, with D unclear. CDR3 length: 15 amino acids. The ends were cut back, 2 bases at V and 1 base at J, with 9 bases in the middle. The germline V gene encodes CDR1 ENHRY and CDR2 SYGVKD. Written as DNA, the CDR3 is TGTGCCATCAGTGAGAATTTACAGAGCAATCAGCCCCAGCATTTT. Residues: CAISENLQSNQPQHF.

The chain combines TRBV7-6 with TRBJ2-7; 10 bases fit TRBD1. The CDR3 spans 15 residues. Germline V gives CDR1 SGHVS, CDR2 FNYEAQ. With 5 bases clipped from V and 7 bases from J, the junction kept 11 bases outside the gene matches. The CDR3 here is CASSHAGTGVDEQYF. In DNA, the CDR3 is TGTGCCAGCAGCCACGCCGGGACAGGGGTTGATGAGCAGTACTTC.

This clone was seen once. The chain combines TRBV6-2 or TRBV6-3 with TRBJ1-1; D unresolved. Trimming cost V 0 bases and J 6 bases, with 11 bases left between them. The CDR3 loop spans 14 amino acids. Germline CDR1 MNHEY, CDR2 SVGEGT. CDR3 DNA: TGTGCCAGCAGTTACTCGAGGGCCCTCTCTGAAGCTTTCTTT. As protein: CASSYSRALSEAFF.

The rearrangement links TRBV27 to TRBJ2-7; TRBD2 is a possible D gene (5 bases). The V end lost 2 bases, the J end lost 0 bases, and 8 bases lay between the germline ends. Germline assignment: CDR1 MNHEY and CDR2 SMNVEV (reference sequence). This CDR3 is 14 amino acids long. CDR3 region: CASSLMRASYEQYF. Here the CDR3 DNA reads TGTGCCAGCAGTTTAATGCGGGCCTCCTACGAGCAGTACTTC.

This chain connects TRBV27 to TRBJ2-5, with D perhaps TRBD1 (5 bases). V lost 4 bases and J lost 10, with 19 bases in between. In germline, CDR1 is MNHEY, CDR2 SMNVEV (reference sequence). This CDR3 is built from 14 residues. CDR3 sequence reads: CASSSQQGVSVQYF. The CDR3 DNA follows: TGTGCCAGCAGTTCCCAACAAGGGGTTTCGGTCCAGTACTTC.

This clone was recorded a few times. The J gene is TRBJ1-3, the V gene TRBV6-5; 12 bases map to TRBD1. The junction had 5 bases not matched to a gene; V was cut back by 7 bases and J by 7 bases. The CDR3 is 14 amino acids. The germline gives CDR1 MNHEY, CDR2 SVGAGI. CDR3 sequence reads: CASTEGQGANTIYF. In DNA form, the CDR3 reads TGTGCCAGCACCGAGGGACAGGGGGCGAACACCATATATTTT.

The chain joins TRBV2 to TRBJ1-2, with TRBD1 matching over 8 bases. Trimming took 5 bases from V and 4 from J; bases not matched to a gene: 6. CDR3 length equals 14 residues. CDR1 and CDR2 (germline): SNHLY, FYNNEI. The CDR3 is CASSQTGGVYGYTF. CDR3 sequence (DNA): TGTGCCAGCAGTCAAACAGGGGGGGTCTATGGCTACACCTTC.

J is TRBJ1-2 and V is TRBV2; 7 bases are shared with TRBD1. V was pared by 6 bases and J by 4 bases, with 8 bases of the junction left unmatched. Per the germline V gene, CDR1 is SNHLY and CDR2 is FYNNEI. This CDR3 has 14 residues. CDR3 nucleotides: TGTGCCAGCAGATATCAGGGGGGTAGCTATGGCTACACCTTC. Encoded protein: CASRYQGGSYGYTF.

This clone was detected a few times. The rearrangement links TRBV4-1 to TRBJ1-1; D might be TRBD1 (6 bases). Germline CDR1 MGHRA, CDR2 YSYEKL. V lost 4 bases and J lost 6, with 12 bases in between. The CDR3 loop spans 13 amino acids. DNA of the CDR3: TGCGCCAGCAGCCGTGGACAGTTTGCTGAAGCTTTCTTT. Translating it yields CASSRGQFAEAFF.

This clone occurred a few times. This chain connects TRBV6-5 to TRBJ1-5; 9 bases match TRBD1. The V gene's germline CDR1 is MNHEY and CDR2 SVGAGI. The CDR3 consists of 14 residues. After removal of 7 bases from V and 3 bases from J, the junction contained 4 bases not matched to a gene. The CDR3 bases are TGTGCCAGCACTCGGGACAGGGTCAATCAGCCCCAGCATTTT. Amino acids: CASTRDRVNQPQHF.